This note documents a single T cell receptor (beta chain) sequence. In the original analysis: The assay estimated nucleated cells by amplifying reference gene primers. Clones were sequenced by immunoSEQ multiplex PCR, and TCRdb holds only the in-frame ones, with some missing. Clonal size and the V and J genes are those of that table, whereas D and trimming came from the DNA. The sample carries about 200,000 clones, roughly nine tenths recorded once. The germline V and J ends were trimmed by 7 bases and 5 bases, with 20 bases remaining between them. The CDR3 loop spans 16 amino acids. The germline gives CDR1 LNHNV, CDR2 YYDKDF (reference sequence). These data are taken from a study of blood T cell repertoires in COVID-19. Study context: The origin of the acute and convalescent COVID-19 samples was the United States, Italy and Spain. Sources were T cells, B-cell-depleted T cells, or PBMCs; the material itself was cDNA or gDNA.

Sequencing was performed on peripheral blood. This TCR was sampled from a man aged 25 to 40 with acute or convalescent COVID-19. The genes are TRBV15 and TRBJ1-4; D possibly corresponds to TRBD1 (6 bases). The CDR3 DNA reads TGTGCCACCATACTTACAACAGGGCCTATCAATGAAAAACTGTTTTTT. Translation gives CATILTTGPINEKLFF.